These T cell receptor beta chains were read from a single sample in a study of Graves' ophthalmopathy and Graves' hyperthyroidism. TCRdb itself ran the multiplex PCR reads through MiXCR, one entry per CDR3 protein. The sample yields hundreds of thousands of distinct CDR3 sequences, about a fifth seen once. Sequenced sample: peripheral blood. All receptors derive from a woman between 18 and 29 years old with stable Graves' hyperthyroidism. Some clones in this sample may be carry-over from other donors' samples. Each CDR3 is given with its conserved first and last residue. D genes are given only for firm matches. Not every row has a clone size; where given, it reads once, few, many or a size class.

d_call	v_call	clone_size	j_call	cdr3_length	cdr3_nt	cdr3_aa
NA	TRBV7-3	few	TRBJ2-6	20	TGTGCCAGCACCACCCTGCCCGGGGGTAGGGTCTCCTCTGGGGCCAACGTCCTGACTTTC	CASTTLPGGRVSSGANVLTF
TRBD1	TRBV20-1	NA	TRBJ1-5	14	TGCAGTGCTATGACAGGGGCGAGCAATCAGCCCCAGCATTTT	CSAMTGASNQPQHF
NA	TRBV6-1	many	TRBJ1-2	15	TGTGCCAGCAGTCAAATAAGGGCGGGGATTCGTGGCTACACCTTC	CASSQIRAGIRGYTF
TRBD1	TRBV6-5	many	TRBJ2-7	14	TGTGCCAGCAGTTACTCGAGACAGGGCCACGAGCAGTACTTC	CASSYSRQGHEQYF
TRBD1	TRBV28	many	TRBJ1-5	15	TGTGCCAGCGGCAGGACAGGGGCTCCCAATCAGCCCCAGCATTTT	CASGRTGAPNQPQHF
NA	TRBV20-1	NA	TRBJ2-2	14	TGCAGTGCGCTGAGGGGGGGGGCTACCGGGGAGCTGTTTTTT	CSALRGGATGELFF
NA	TRBV11-3	many	TRBJ2-3	14	TGTGCCAGCAGCTCGTCGGCCGGCGCAGATACGCAGTATTTT	CASSSSAGADTQYF
NA	TRBV6-1	many	TRBJ1-5	13	TGTGCCGGTTTCGCAGGTCTCAATCAGCCCCAGCATTTT	CAGFAGLNQPQHF
NA	TRBV28	few	TRBJ1-1	16	TGTGCCAGCAGTTTGGGCCCCCCGGGAATCGGGACTGAAGCTTTCTTT	CASSLGPPGIGTEAFF
TRBD2	TRBV11-2	NA	TRBJ2-5	19	TGTGCCAGCAGCTTAGAGGGGGGGGGACTAGCGGGAGATGTGGAGACCCAGTACTTC	CASSLEGGGLAGDVETQYF
NA	TRBV18	NA	TRBJ1-3	17	TGTGCCAGCTCACGCTTACAGGGCCCCGACTCTGGAAACACCATATATTTT	CASSRLQGPDSGNTIYF
NA	TRBV6-5	many	TRBJ2-5	14	TGTGCCAGCAGTTACGAGGGATTGTGGGAGACCCAGTACTTC	CASSYEGLWETQYF
NA	TRBV28	NA	TRBJ1-2	16	TGTGCCAGCAGTTTACTCCCCGGGGAGGAGGCCTATGGCTACACCTTC	CASSLLPGEEAYGYTF
NA	TRBV20-1	few	TRBJ1-1	12	TGCAGTGCTCCGACTCGGGGGACTGAAGCTTTCTTT	CSAPTRGTEAFF
NA	TRBV7-3	many	TRBJ2-2	16	TGTGCCAGCAGCTTAACGGGACTTATGAACACCGGGGAGCTGTTTTTT	CASSLTGLMNTGELFF
NA	TRBV6-1	many	TRBJ1-1	13	TGTGCCAGCAGGATCAGGGGCCCCACTGAAGCTTTCTTT	CASRIRGPTEAFF
NA	TRBV6-2/TRBV6-3	NA	TRBJ1-5	17	TGTGCCAGCCGGAAGGGCCTACTACCTTATAGCAATCAGCCCCAGCATTTT	CASRKGLLPYSNQPQHF
NA	TRBV6-2/TRBV6-3	many	TRBJ1-5	13	TGTGCCAGCAGTTCAGGGGTACGACAGCCCCAGCATTTT	CASSSGVRQPQHF
NA	TRBV13	few	TRBJ1-1	16	TGTGCCAGCAGGGGAAGTCTAAGATCCATGAACACTGAAGCTTTCTTT	CASRGSLRSMNTEAFF
NA	TRBV10-3	few	TRBJ1-1	15	TGTGCCATCAGTGGGTCGAGACAGGTGGAAACTGAAGCTTTCTTT	CAISGSRQVETEAFF
NA	TRBV20-1	many	TRBJ1-5	15	TGCAGTGCTAGAGAGGACAGATATAGCAATCAGCCCCAGCATTTT	CSAREDRYSNQPQHF
NA	TRBV20-1	NA	TRBJ2-5	14	TGCAGTGCCCGGAGAGTAGGAGGGGAAGAGACCCAGTACTTC	CSARRVGGEETQYF
NA	TRBV7-3	many	TRBJ1-1	14	TGTGCCAGCAGCCCGGGACACGGCCGCACTGAAGCTTTCTTT	CASSPGHGRTEAFF
NA	TRBV19	many	TRBJ2-2	13	TGTGCCTCCGACAGAGCGAACACCGGGGAGCTGTTTTTT	CASDRANTGELFF
NA	TRBV7-7	many	TRBJ2-5	12	TGTGCTAGCAGCTCCAATGGGCAGACCCAGTACTTC	CASSSNGQTQYF
NA	TRBV15	many	TRBJ1-5	12	TGTGCCACCAGCAACTTGAATCAGCCCCAGCATTTT	CATSNLNQPQHF